The 28 T cell receptor beta chains below were found in one sample sequenced in a study of response to subunit inactivated influenza vaccine. In TCRdb, the RT-PCR reads were re-called with MiXCR into one record per CDR3 protein. The sample yields 180,000 or so distinct CDR3 sequences, about an eighth seen once. These same data were also listed under a study on T cells expressing NK-cell markers. That work adds: It was by 5'RACE template switching with UMIs that TCR beta cDNA was made.

The sample was CD8+ T cells sorted from PBMCs, taken roughly 12 days after vaccination. The receptors come from a man aged 45-60 years who received an inactivated influenza vaccine.

CDR3 in amino acids: CASSQVRGGINEKLFF. Here the CDR3 DNA reads TGCGCCAGCAGCCAAGTAAGGGGAGGGATTAATGAAAAACTGTTTTTT. The rearrangement links TRBV4-3 to TRBJ1-4; tentatively, D is TRBD1 (5 bases). Germline V gene data show CDR1 as LGHNA and CDR2 as YSLEER. CDR3 length: 16 residues. V was clipped by 1 base and J by 4 bases, with 13 bases between them.

At least ten counts were recorded for this clonotype. The V call is TRBV7-9, the J call TRBJ1-1; no clear D. CDR1 is SEHNR, CDR2 FQNEAQ, per germline (reference sequence). The CDR3 loop spans 12 amino acids. V was pared by 5 bases and J by 2 bases, with 6 bases between. The CDR3 DNA follows: TGTGCCAGCAGCGACTATAACACTGAAGCTTTCTTT. Its translation is CASSDYNTEAFF.

This clonotype was seen only a few times. The chain is built from TRBV4-1 and TRBJ2-2, with 7 nucleotides matching TRBD1. The trim removed 4 bases at V and 8 bases at J, leaving 10 bases unmatched. Germline CDR1 MGHRA, CDR2 YSYEKL. The CDR3 is 15 residues long. The DNA for the CDR3 is TGCGCCAGCAGCCTGGGGACAGCAGGAAGGGGGGAGCTGTTTTTT. This sequence encodes CASSLGTAGRGELFF.

J is TRBJ2-1 and V is TRBV19; 9 nucleotides agree with TRBD2. Germline-derived CDR1 and CDR2 are LNHDA and SQIVND (reference sequence). The CDR3 extends over 16 amino acids. V shed 3 bases and J 7 bases; nucleotides not matched to a gene: 10. The CDR3 coding sequence is TGTGCCAGTAGTATCCCGGGTCTAGCGGGATGGAATGAGCAGTTCTTC. Protein: CASSIPGLAGWNEQFF.

The table lists this clonotype with a few counts. V and J are TRBV12-5 and TRBJ2-5; TRBD1 agrees at 7 bases. The V segment lost 4 bases and the J segment 0 bases; nucleotides outside the gene matches: 5. The length of the CDR3 is 15 residues. The germline V gene has CDR1 LGHNT and CDR2 FRNRAP. Written as DNA, the CDR3 is TGTGCTAGTGGTTCGTTCGGGACAGACCAAGAGACCCAGTACTTC. Its protein is CASGSFGTDQETQYF.

Many counts were recorded for this clonotype. The chain combines TRBV12-3 or TRBV12-4 with TRBJ2-5, with D perhaps assigned TRBD1 or TRBD2 (5 bases each). This CDR3 contains 13 residues. V lost 5 bases to trimming and J lost 7 bases, with 14 bases between them. The CDR3 DNA reads as TGTGCCAGCAGTCATGGGACGGCGCGGACCCAGTACTTC. This codes for CASSHGTARTQYF.

This chain uses TRBV7-8 with TRBJ2-2; TRBD1 aligns across 7 bases. This CDR3 is built from 17 residues. V dropped 1 base and J dropped 5; count of bases not matched to a gene: 10. Germline V gene data show CDR1 as SGHVS and CDR2 as FQNEAQ. The CDR3 here is CASSLEVDGGQTGELFF. Written as DNA, the CDR3 is TGTGCCAGCAGCTTAGAAGTCGATGGGGGACAGACCGGGGAGCTGTTTTTT.

This clonotype showed up just a few times. J is TRBJ2-7 and V is TRBV20-1; TRBD1 is a possible D gene (6 bases). Germline loops: CDR1 DFQATT, CDR2 SNEGSKA (reference sequence). The CDR3 runs 13 residues. The V and J ends lost 5 bases and 0 bases respectively, with 11 bases between them. In DNA form, the CDR3 reads TGCAGTGCTTTGGGGACAAACTCCTACGAGCAGTACTTC. Translation: CSALGTNSYEQYF.

In this sample, this clonotype turned up a few times. The chain links TRBV28 to TRBJ2-5; 12 nucleotides match TRBD1. This CDR3 spans 17 amino acids. V was clipped by 1 base and J by 5 bases; unmatched bases: 8. Per the germline V gene, CDR1 is MDHEN and CDR2 is SYDVKM. The CDR3 loop is CASSLYMGTGGAETQYF. CDR3 DNA: TGTGCCAGCAGTTTATACATGGGGACAGGGGGCGCGGAGACCCAGTACTTC.

This clonotype was seen a handful of times. V gene TRBV28 combines with J gene TRBJ1-5, with D hard to call. This CDR3 is built from 14 residues. Germline V lookup: CDR1 MDHEN, CDR2 SYDVKM. V was clipped by 2 bases and J by 6 bases, with 11 bases between them. The CDR3 region has the DNA TGTGCCAGCAGTTTAAAGAGGGTTGGTCAGCCCCAGCATTTT. It specifies CASSLKRVGQPQHF.

This clonotype has just a few counts. The chain is built from TRBV5-1 and TRBJ2-7, with 9 bases lining up with TRBD1. Per the germline V gene, CDR1 is SGHRS and CDR2 is YFSETQ. This CDR3 comprises 15 residues. J lost 1 base, V lost 0 bases, and 2 bases had no gene match. CDR3 protein: CASSLGTGVSYEQYF. CDR3 nucleotide sequence: TGCGCCAGCAGCTTGGGGACAGGGGTATCCTACGAGCAGTACTTC.

The V call is TRBV12-3 or TRBV12-4, the J call TRBJ1-2; possibly TRBD1 for D (6 bases). This CDR3 has 12 residues. For the CDR3, the DNA is TGTGCAACGGGACGGGGGGCCTATGGCTACACCTTC. This gives the protein CATGRGAYGYTF.

This clonotype was seen more than once but under ten times. This sequence joins TRBV5-1 and TRBJ1-5, with unresolved D. This CDR3 has 15 amino acids. Trimming took off 0 bases at V and 0 bases at J, with 7 bases between the two ends. Per germline, CDR1 SGHRS and CDR2 YFSETQ. This CDR3 reads CASSLAGYSNQPQHF. The CDR3 DNA sequence: TGCGCCAGCAGCTTGGCTGGTTATAGCAATCAGCCCCAGCATTTT.

Only a few counts were recorded for this clonotype. The rearrangement links TRBV6-2 or TRBV6-3 to TRBJ2-5; TRBD1 matches at 9 bases. This CDR3 is built from 15 residues. CDR1 is MNHEY, CDR2 SVGEGT, per germline. J was trimmed by 1 base and V by 2 bases; bases with no gene match: 2. The CDR3 DNA reads as TGTGCCAGCAGTTACGAGGGACAGGGCCAAGAGACCCAGTACTTC. Encoded protein: CASSYEGQGQETQYF.

The CDR3 DNA sequence: TGCAGTGCTAGTTTCAGGGGACTCAATCAGCCCCAGCATTTT. Translated, it gives CSASFRGLNQPQHF. The chain has TRBV20-1 and TRBJ1-5, with TRBD1 as a possible D gene (6 bases). V dropped 3 bases and J dropped 3 bases, with 12 bases sitting between them. The CDR3 is 14 residues long. Germline-derived CDR1 and CDR2 are DFQATT and SNEGSKA (reference sequence).

This clonotype was counted a few times. The chain uses TRBV9 and TRBJ2-1; 9 nucleotides align to TRBD2. V shed 3 bases and J 4 bases; nucleotides not matched to a gene: 5. CDR3 length: 15 residues. The germline CDR1 and CDR2 sequences are SGDLS and YYNGEE. In nucleotides, the CDR3 is TGTGCCAGCAGCGCAGGTAGCGGGAGATACAATGAGCAGTTCTTC. Amino acid sequence: CASSAGSGRYNEQFF. The full variable domain, rest sourced from reference TRBV9 and TRBJ2-1, is DSGVTQTPKHLITATGQRVTLRCSPRSGDLSVYWYQQSLDQGLQFLIQYYNGEERAKGNILERFSAQQFPDLHSELNLSSLELGDSALYFCASSAGSGRYNEQFFGPGTRLTVL.

The rearrangement uses TRBV30 and TRBJ1-2; no definite D call. Per germline, CDR1 GTSNPN and CDR2 SVGIG (reference sequence). The CDR3 is 15 amino acids. The V end was cut by 2 bases, the J end by 0 bases, with 13 bases between. Here the CDR3 DNA reads TGTGCCTGGAGTTCCGGGGATAAAGCTAACTATGGCTACACCTTC. Protein sequence: CAWSSGDKANYGYTF.

The CDR3, as DNA: TGTGCCAGCAGCCCTAGGTGGGACAGCTACGAGCAGTACTTC. It encodes CASSPRWDSYEQYF. The V gene is TRBV7-8, the J gene TRBJ2-7; 7 positions agree with TRBD1. J lost 3 bases, V lost 5 bases, and 7 bases had no gene match. The length of the CDR3 is 14 residues. Germline V lookup: CDR1 SGHVS, CDR2 FQNEAQ.

The V call is TRBV12-3 or TRBV12-4, the J call TRBJ1-4; D is unresolved. Trimming pared 5 bases from V and 7 bases from J, leaving 17 bases between. The CDR3 extends over 15 amino acids. CDR3 in amino acids: CASSPATNEGEKLFF. The CDR3 nucleotides are TGTGCCAGCAGTCCGGCTACCAACGAGGGTGAAAAACTGTTTTTT.

This clonotype came up many times. V and J are TRBV27 and TRBJ2-1; D is perhaps TRBD1 (5 bases). This CDR3 is 14 amino acids long. The germline gives CDR1 MNHEY, CDR2 SMNVEV (reference sequence). V was pared by 3 bases and J by 7 bases, with 13 bases between. The chain's CDR3 is CASSLWQGRNEQFF. The CDR3 DNA follows: TGTGCCAGCAGTTTGTGGCAGGGTCGTAATGAGCAGTTCTTC.

The genes are TRBV7-9 and TRBJ1-1; D gene ambiguous. Germline CDR1 and CDR2: SEHNR and FQNEAQ (reference sequence). V lost 5 bases to trimming and J lost 8 bases, with 12 bases between them. This CDR3 has 12 residues. CDR3 in DNA: TGTGCCAGCAGCGCCTCGGGATACGAAGCTTTCTTT. Residues: CASSASGYEAFF.

This clonotype was counted a few times. The chain uses TRBV7-9 and TRBJ2-3; D not certain. The CDR3 extends over 14 amino acids. The germline V gene encodes CDR1 SEHNR and CDR2 FQNEAQ (reference sequence). V gave up 3 bases and J gave up 0 bases, with 7 bases separating them. The DNA for the CDR3 is TGTGCCAGCAGCTTTTACAGCAGCACAGATACGCAGTATTTT. Amino acids: CASSFYSSTDTQYF.

J is TRBJ1-1 and V is TRBV28; 8 nucleotides align to TRBD1. J was trimmed by 4 bases and V by 6 bases; bases with no gene match: 7. Looked up from germline, CDR1 is MDHEN and CDR2 is SYDVKM. This CDR3 is 14 amino acids long. The CDR3 is CASSVGTGGTEAFF. As DNA, the CDR3 is TGTGCCAGCAGCGTCGGTACAGGGGGCACTGAAGCTTTCTTT.

Only a few counts were recorded for this clonotype. This sequence joins TRBV29-1 and TRBJ1-3; D remains unclear. Germline V gene sequence: CDR1 SQVTM, CDR2 ANQGSEA. CDR3 length: 12 amino acids. V lost 0 bases to trimming and J lost 4 bases, with 4 bases between them. CDR3 region: CSVEDIGNTIYF. CDR3 DNA sequence: TGCAGCGTTGAAGACATCGGAAACACCATATATTTT.

This clonotype came up a few times. The genes are TRBV29-1 and TRBJ2-2, with TRBD2 matching 12 bases. CDR3 length equals 17 residues. Germline CDR1 is SQVTM and CDR2 is ANQGSEA. The V gene end was trimmed by 1 base and the J gene end by 6 bases; junction bases not matched to a gene: 9. Here the CDR3 DNA reads TGCAGCGTTGAAGGACTAGCGGGAGTCGGTCCCGCCGGGGAGCTGTTTTTT. This sequence encodes CSVEGLAGVGPAGELFF.

This clonotype was observed a few times. The gene calls are TRBV4-3 and TRBJ2-3; D is perhaps TRBD2 (5 bases). The germline V gene has CDR1 LGHNA and CDR2 YSLEER. The CDR3 totals 16 residues. V lost 0 bases and J 0 bases, leaving 10 bases between the germline ends. The CDR3 sequence: CASSQDLGLSTDTQYF. The DNA for the CDR3 is TGCGCCAGCAGCCAAGATCTCGGACTTAGCACAGATACGCAGTATTTT.

Concerning this clonotype: Given a much more abundant clone one base away, this may be a read error. V gene TRBV27 combines with J gene TRBJ2-3, with 7 nucleotides matching TRBD2. CDR1 and CDR2 (germline): MNHEY, SMNVEV (reference sequence). The CDR3 has 16 residues. The DNA for the CDR3 is TGTGCCAGCAGTTTATCGGGGGGGGTTCCCACATATACGCAGTATTTT. It translates to CASSLSGGVPTYTQYF.

This clonotype was found a few times. The genes are TRBV29-1 and TRBJ2-3; 8 bases align to TRBD2. This CDR3 spans 17 amino acids. V lost 0 bases, J lost 4 bases, and 12 bases stayed unmatched. Germline V gene data show CDR1 as SQVTM and CDR2 as ANQGSEA. Here the CDR3 DNA reads TGCAGCGTTGAAGATAGTAGAGCGGGGGTACCCTCAGATACGCAGTATTTT. The encoded protein is CSVEDSRAGVPSDTQYF.